This T cell receptor (beta chain) was recorded in a study of regulatory and conventional T cells in RAG deficiency. Libraries were prepared by immunoSEQ multiplex PCR; TCRdb keeps only in-frame clonotypes and omits some of them. This table holds roughly 32,000 clones, about 89% found once. V gave up 1 base and J gave up 5 bases, with 11 bases separating them. CDR1 is SGHVS and CDR2 is FQNEAQ in the germline V gene. The CDR3 covers 15 residues. The data were also submitted as part of a second study, on regulatory T cells. This second study notes: Amplification used 52 TRBV primers and 13 TRBJ primers.

Material for sequencing was CD8+ T cells sorted from blood. The clonotype was recovered from a human donor in good health. The gene calls are TRBV7-8 and TRBJ2-2; D is unresolved. CDR3 amino acids: CASSLVPRGTGELFF. CDR3 in DNA: TGTGCCAGCAGCTTAGTTCCCCGCGGTACCGGGGAGCTGTTTTTT. The variable domain in full, with the rest retrieved from reference TRBV7-8 and TRBJ2-2, is GAGVSQSPRYKVAKRGQDVALRCDPISGHVSLFWYQQALGQGPEFLTYFQNEAQLDKSGLPSDRFFAERPEGSVSTLKIQRTQQEDSAVYLCASSLVPRGTGELFFGEGSRLTVL.